A single sample gave rise to the 14 T cell receptor beta chains below, sequenced in a study of OX40 agonist ivuxolimab in advanced cancers. Some clones are missing from TCRdb's copy, which holds only in-frame ones; the method was immunoSEQ multiplex PCR. This sample has approximately 20,000 clones, with roughly 90% found just once. The sample in question was CD4+ or CD8+ T cells sorted from blood, obtained in a trial of the OX40 agonist ivuxolimab. Receptors originate from an adult with an advanced solid tumor such as melanoma, head and neck, liver or kidney cancer.

The V and J genes are TRBV2 and TRBJ1-2; TRBD1 matches 7 bases. V dropped 6 bases and J dropped 6; count of bases not matched to a gene: 7. This CDR3 has 13 residues. CDR1 and CDR2 (germline): SNHLY, FYNNEI. The CDR3 here is CASRAQGPHGYTF. The CDR3 nucleotides are TGTGCCAGCAGGGCACAGGGGCCCCATGGCTACACCTTC.

This chain uses TRBV29-1 with TRBJ2-7; maybe TRBD2 (6 bases). The CDR3 length is 12 residues. The V gene lost 4 bases and the J gene lost 3 bases, with 10 bases spanning the gap. Germline assignment: CDR1 SQVTM and CDR2 ANQGSEA. CDR3 in amino acids: CSVGRENYEQYF. The DNA of the CDR3 is TGCAGCGTTGGACGGGAGAACTACGAGCAGTACTTC.

The genes are TRBV5-1 and TRBJ2-7, with D possibly being TRBD2 (6 bases). CDR1 SGHRS and CDR2 YFSETQ come from the germline V gene. The CDR3 consists of 14 residues. Trimming stripped 0 bases from V and 2 bases from J, with 9 bases between. The CDR3 DNA reads as TGCGCCAGCAGCTTGGGGCGGGGCCCCTACGAGCAGTACTTC. Amino acid sequence: CASSLGRGPYEQYF.

The chain joins TRBV4-1 to TRBJ2-2, with D perhaps matching TRBD1 (6 bases). CDR3 size: 15 residues. Germline V gives CDR1 MGHRA, CDR2 YSYEKL. Trimming took 1 base from V and 0 from J, leaving 6 bases between them. CDR3 sequence reads: CASSQGQANTGELFF. The CDR3 DNA follows: TGCGCCAGCAGCCAAGGACAGGCGAACACCGGGGAGCTGTTTTTT.

The J gene is TRBJ2-2, the V gene TRBV7-9, with no clear D. Germline V lookup: CDR1 SEHNR, CDR2 FQNEAQ (reference sequence). V gave up 3 bases and J gave up 6 bases, with 8 bases separating them. The CDR3 is made up of 13 amino acids. CDR3 sequence reads: CASSFSQAGELFF. CDR3 coding DNA: TGTGCCAGCAGCTTCTCTCAGGCCGGGGAGCTGTTTTTT.

The genes are TRBV4-2 and TRBJ2-1; 10 nucleotides align to TRBD2. Germline V lookup: CDR1 LGHNA, CDR2 YNFKEQ. The trim removed 4 bases at V and 2 bases at J, leaving 8 bases unmatched. This CDR3 contains 17 residues. Here the CDR3 DNA reads TGTGCCAGCAGCCGACTGGGTAGCGGGGGGACCTACAATGAGCAGTTCTTC. Translation gives CASSRLGSGGTYNEQFF.

The table lists this clone with a count of one. V usage is TRBV6-5 and J usage is TRBJ1-2, with D hard to call. There are 13 residues in the CDR3. Trimming took 5 bases from V and 4 from J, leaving 11 bases between them. CDR1 is MNHEY, CDR2 SVGAGI, per germline. Written as DNA, the CDR3 is TGTGCCAGCAGTCCCCTTATGGGCTATGGCTACACCTTC. Its translation: CASSPLMGYGYTF.

The chain links TRBV6-5 to TRBJ2-7; D is possibly TRBD1 or TRBD2 (5 bases each). V was shortened by 7 bases and J by 7 bases, with 14 bases between the two germline ends. This CDR3 has 12 residues. Looked up from germline, CDR1 is MNHEY and CDR2 is SVGAGI. The CDR3 spells CASTSLKGEQYF. CDR3 nucleotides: TGTGCCAGCACTAGCCTCAAGGGGGAGCAGTACTTC.

The chain uses TRBV11-2 and TRBJ1-1, with D possibly matching TRBD1 (6 bases). Trimming took 3 bases from V and 7 from J, leaving 18 bases between them. The germline V gene encodes CDR1 SGHAT and CDR2 FQNNGV. This CDR3 comprises 15 residues. The CDR3 bases are TGTGCCAGCAGCTTTTCTCCGACAGGTTGGGGTGAAGCTTTCTTT. Translating gives CASSFSPTGWGEAFF.

The table lists this clone with a few counts. The CDR3 bases are TGCGCCAGCAGCCCCTTGGGGACAAATGAAAAACTGTTTTTT. This encodes CASSPLGTNEKLFF. This chain joins TRBV4-1 and TRBJ1-4, with D perhaps TRBD1 (6 bases). CDR3 size: 14 residues. The germline V gene has CDR1 MGHRA and CDR2 YSYEKL. V lost 4 bases to trimming and J lost 5 bases, with 11 bases between them.

This sequence joins TRBV6-5 and TRBJ1-1; no firm D call. The CDR3 spans 13 residues. V gave up 2 bases and J gave up 3 bases, with 7 bases separating them. The V gene's germline CDR1 is MNHEY and CDR2 SVGAGI. The CDR3 DNA follows: TGTGCCAGCAGTTACCAGGATGACACTGAAGCTTTCTTT. It encodes CASSYQDDTEAFF.

The V and J genes are TRBV4-2 and TRBJ2-7; TRBD1 matches at 7 bases. Germline CDR1 and CDR2: LGHNA and YNFKEQ. The length of the CDR3 is 15 residues. V lost 4 bases and J lost 4; bases outside the gene matches: 10. The CDR3 region has the DNA TGTGCCAGCAGCCCCCAAGATGGGACAGTTTACGAGCAGTACTTC. As protein: CASSPQDGTVYEQYF.

This chain joins TRBV5-5 and TRBJ1-6; TRBD1 matches at 7 bases. V shed 5 bases and J 5 bases; nucleotides not matched to a gene: 7. The CDR3 covers 15 residues. Germline loops: CDR1 SGHKS, CDR2 YYEKEE (reference sequence). The CDR3 nucleotides are TGTGCCAGCAGGTATTCCGGGACAGATAATTCACCCCTCCACTTT. Encoded protein: CASRYSGTDNSPLHF.

This clone was found a few times. The chain is built from TRBV6-5 and TRBJ2-7; tentative D call: TRBD1 (6 bases). The CDR3 is 15 amino acids. The germline V gene has CDR1 MNHEY and CDR2 SVGAGI. The ends were cut back, 2 bases at V and 4 bases at J, with 15 bases in the middle. The CDR3 DNA follows: TGTGCCAGCAGTTACGGTTCTGGGGGCGCGTACGAGCAGTACTTC. It translates to CASSYGSGGAYEQYF.